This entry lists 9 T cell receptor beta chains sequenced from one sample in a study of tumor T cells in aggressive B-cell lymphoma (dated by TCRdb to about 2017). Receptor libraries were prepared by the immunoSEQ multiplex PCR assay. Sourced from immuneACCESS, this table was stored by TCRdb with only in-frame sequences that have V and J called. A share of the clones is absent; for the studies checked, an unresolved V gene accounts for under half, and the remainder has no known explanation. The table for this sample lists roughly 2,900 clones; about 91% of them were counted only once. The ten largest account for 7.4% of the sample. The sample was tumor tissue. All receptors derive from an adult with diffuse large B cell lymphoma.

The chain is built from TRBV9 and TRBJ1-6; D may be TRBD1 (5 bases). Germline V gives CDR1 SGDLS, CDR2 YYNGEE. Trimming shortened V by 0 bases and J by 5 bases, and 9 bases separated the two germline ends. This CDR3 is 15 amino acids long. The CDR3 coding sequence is TGTGCCAGCAGCGTAGATGGACACCATAATTCACCCCTCCACTTT. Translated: CASSVDGHHNSPLHF.

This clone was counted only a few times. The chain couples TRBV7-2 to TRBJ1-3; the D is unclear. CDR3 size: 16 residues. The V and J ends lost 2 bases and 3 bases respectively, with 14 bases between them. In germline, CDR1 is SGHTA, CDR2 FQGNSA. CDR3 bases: TGTGCCAGCAGCTTAAAGCGGGGTTCGAATGGAAACACCATATATTTT. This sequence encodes CASSLKRGSNGNTIYF.

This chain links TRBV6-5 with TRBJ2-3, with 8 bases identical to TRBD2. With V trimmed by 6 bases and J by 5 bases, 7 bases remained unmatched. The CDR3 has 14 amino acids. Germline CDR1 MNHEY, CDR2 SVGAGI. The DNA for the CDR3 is TGTGCCAGCAGACGCGGGGGGCCGGTAGATACGCAGTATTTT. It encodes CASRRGGPVDTQYF.

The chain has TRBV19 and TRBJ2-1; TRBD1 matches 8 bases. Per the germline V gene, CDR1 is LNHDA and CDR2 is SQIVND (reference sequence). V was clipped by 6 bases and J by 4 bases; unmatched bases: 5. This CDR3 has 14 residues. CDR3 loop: CASSGQGIYNEQFF. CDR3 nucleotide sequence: TGTGCCAGTAGCGGACAGGGAATTTACAATGAGCAGTTCTTC.

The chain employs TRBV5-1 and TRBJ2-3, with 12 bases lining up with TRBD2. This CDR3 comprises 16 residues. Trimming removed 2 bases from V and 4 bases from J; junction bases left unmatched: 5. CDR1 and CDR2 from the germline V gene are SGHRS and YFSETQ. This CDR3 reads CASSFRLAGEADTQYF. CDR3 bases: TGCGCCAGCAGCTTTCGACTAGCGGGGGAGGCAGATACGCAGTATTTT. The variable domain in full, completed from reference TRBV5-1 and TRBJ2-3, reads KAGVTQTPRYLIKTRGQQVTLSCSPISGHRSVSWYQQTPGQGLQFLFEYFSETQRNKGNFPGRFSGRQFSNSRSEMNVSTLELGDSALYLCASSFRLAGEADTQYFGPGTRLTVL.

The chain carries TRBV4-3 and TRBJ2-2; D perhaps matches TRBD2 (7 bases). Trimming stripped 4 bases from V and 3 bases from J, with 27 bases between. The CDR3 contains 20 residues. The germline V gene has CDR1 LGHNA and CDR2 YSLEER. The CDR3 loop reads CASSRKVFSKGGGDTGELFF. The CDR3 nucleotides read TGCGCCAGCAGCCGAAAAGTCTTCTCCAAAGGCGGGGGCGACACCGGGGAGCTGTTTTTT.

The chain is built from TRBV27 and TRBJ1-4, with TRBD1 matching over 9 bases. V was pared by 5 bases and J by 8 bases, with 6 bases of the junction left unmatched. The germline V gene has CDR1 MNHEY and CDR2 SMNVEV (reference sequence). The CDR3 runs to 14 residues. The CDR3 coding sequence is TGTGCCAGCAGTCCACAGGGGGCCGGAGAAAAACTGTTTTTT. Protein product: CASSPQGAGEKLFF.

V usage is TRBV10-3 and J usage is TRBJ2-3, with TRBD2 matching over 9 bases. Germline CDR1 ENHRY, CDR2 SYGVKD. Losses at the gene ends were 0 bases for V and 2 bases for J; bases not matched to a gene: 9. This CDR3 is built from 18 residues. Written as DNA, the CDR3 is TGTGCCATCAGTGAGTCGATCTGGGCGGGAGGGGACACAGATACGCAGTATTTT. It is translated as CAISESIWAGGDTDTQYF.

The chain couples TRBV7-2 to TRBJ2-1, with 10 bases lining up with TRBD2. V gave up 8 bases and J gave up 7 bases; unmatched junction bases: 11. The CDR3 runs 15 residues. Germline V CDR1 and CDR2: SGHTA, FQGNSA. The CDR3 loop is CASRGGGSGRNEQFF. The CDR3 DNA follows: TGTGCCAGCCGCGGAGGGGGTAGCGGGAGGAATGAGCAGTTCTTC.